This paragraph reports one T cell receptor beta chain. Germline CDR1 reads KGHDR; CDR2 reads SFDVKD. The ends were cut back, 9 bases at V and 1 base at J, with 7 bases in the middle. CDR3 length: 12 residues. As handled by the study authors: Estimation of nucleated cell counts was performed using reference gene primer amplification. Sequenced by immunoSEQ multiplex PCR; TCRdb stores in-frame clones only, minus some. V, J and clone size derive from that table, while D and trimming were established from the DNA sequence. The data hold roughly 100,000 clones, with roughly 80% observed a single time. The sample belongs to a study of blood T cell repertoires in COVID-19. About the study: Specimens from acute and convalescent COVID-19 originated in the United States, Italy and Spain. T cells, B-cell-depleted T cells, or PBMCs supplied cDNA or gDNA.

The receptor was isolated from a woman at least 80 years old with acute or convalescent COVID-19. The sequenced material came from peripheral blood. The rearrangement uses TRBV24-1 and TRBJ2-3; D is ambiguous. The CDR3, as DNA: TGTGCCACCGCGACTGGCACAGATACGCAGTATTTT. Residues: CATATGTDTQYF.